These T cell receptor beta chains were read from a single sample in a study of monozygotic twins with inflammatory bowel disease. TCRdb reprocessed the 5' RACE reads and keeps a single row for each CDR3 protein, giving no DNA. This sample contains some 160,000 distinct CDR3 sequences. The specimen was blood. These receptor sequences come from a human donor with ulcerative colitis or Crohn's disease, or a healthy co-twin of an affected twin (not recorded which). The CDR3 runs from the conserved cysteine through the conserved F or W. The order of the fields is V gene, J gene, CDR3 protein.

V gene: TRBV7-9; J gene: TRBJ1-2; CDR3 protein: CASSGGSYGYTF
V gene: TRBV11-2; J gene: TRBJ2-6; CDR3 protein: CASTRKTDSPRSGANVLTF
V gene: TRBV29-1; J gene: TRBJ2-1; CDR3 protein: CSVTGGRLNEQFF
V gene: TRBV6-5; J gene: TRBJ1-2; CDR3 protein: CASSYDRGFGYTF
V gene: TRBV20-1; J gene: TRBJ1-5; CDR3 protein: CSARDSDRGHQPQHF
V gene: TRBV27; J gene: TRBJ2-5; CDR3 protein: CASSLSPRDRRAQYF
V gene: TRBV20-1; J gene: TRBJ2-1; CDR3 protein: CSAHSSGPYNEQFF
V gene: TRBV5-1; J gene: TRBJ2-1; CDR3 protein: CASSLEGMKVDEQFF
V gene: TRBV7-2; J gene: TRBJ2-7; CDR3 protein: CASSLRADSYEQYF
V gene: TRBV20-1; J gene: TRBJ2-5; CDR3 protein: CSARGQGRTLETQYF
V gene: TRBV14; J gene: TRBJ2-7; CDR3 protein: CASSLGFGTGRYEQYF
V gene: TRBV5-6; J gene: TRBJ1-2; CDR3 protein: CASSLESVGVTF
V gene: TRBV10-3; J gene: TRBJ1-5; CDR3 protein: CAISERGENQPQHF
V gene: TRBV3-1; J gene: TRBJ2-1; CDR3 protein: CASSQGGTSSYNEQFF
V gene: TRBV12-3/TRBV12-4; J gene: TRBJ2-3; CDR3 protein: CASTWGGSSDTQYF
V gene: TRBV13; J gene: TRBJ1-2; CDR3 protein: CASSLLSDTNYGYTF
V gene: TRBV16; J gene: TRBJ1-2; CDR3 protein: CASSQGDGYTF
V gene: TRBV5-5; J gene: TRBJ1-6; CDR3 protein: CASSLALTGSGSPLHF